The clone carrying this T cell receptor beta chain was seen many times. This sample stems from a study of human T cells and chemical hapten exposure. In the study overall: DPC at 0.01% went onto the upper back in patch tests, read at 6 days.

Via MiXCR, TCRdb re-called the RACE reads, giving one row per CDR3 protein. The repertoire holds under 85,000 distinct CDR3 sequences, approximately 10% seen once, with around 6.8% in the top ten. Time point denoted: patch test 2, 6 weeks after DPC sensitization. Treatment described: therapeutic diphenylcyclopropenone sensitization with weekly scalp DPC. At every patch-test visit, blood was drawn before the patch test was applied. RNA extraction used unfractionated whole blood as the source of total RNA. The source is a woman in her fifties or sixties with alopecia areata. Some clones in this sample may be carry-over from other donors' samples. The sample was whole blood, taken in connection with sensitization to the hapten diphenylcyclopropenone (DPC).

CDR3 DNA: TGTGCCAGCGGCAGGGGCGCAGATACGCAGTATTTT. Translated, it gives CASGRGADTQYF. The chain carries TRBV7-8 and TRBJ2-3; a weak D match, TRBD1 (6 bases). Trimming removed 8 bases at V and 4 bases at J, with 10 bases between. The CDR3 is 12 residues long. CDR1 is SGHVS, CDR2 FQNEAQ, per germline.